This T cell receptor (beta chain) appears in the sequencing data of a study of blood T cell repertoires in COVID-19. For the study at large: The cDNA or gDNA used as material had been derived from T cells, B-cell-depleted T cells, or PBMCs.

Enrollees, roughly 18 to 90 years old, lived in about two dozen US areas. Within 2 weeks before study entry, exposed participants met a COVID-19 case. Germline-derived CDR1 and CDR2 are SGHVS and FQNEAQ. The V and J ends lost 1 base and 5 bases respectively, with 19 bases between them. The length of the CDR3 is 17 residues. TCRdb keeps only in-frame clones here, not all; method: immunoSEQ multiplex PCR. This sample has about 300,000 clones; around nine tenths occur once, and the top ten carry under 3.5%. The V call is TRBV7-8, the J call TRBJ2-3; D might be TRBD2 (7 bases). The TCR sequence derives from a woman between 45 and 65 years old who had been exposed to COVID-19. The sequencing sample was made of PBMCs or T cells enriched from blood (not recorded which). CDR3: CASSLVMRPRGGDTQYF. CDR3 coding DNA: TGTGCCAGCAGCTTAGTAATGCGCCCGAGGGGGGGAGATACGCAGTATTTT.